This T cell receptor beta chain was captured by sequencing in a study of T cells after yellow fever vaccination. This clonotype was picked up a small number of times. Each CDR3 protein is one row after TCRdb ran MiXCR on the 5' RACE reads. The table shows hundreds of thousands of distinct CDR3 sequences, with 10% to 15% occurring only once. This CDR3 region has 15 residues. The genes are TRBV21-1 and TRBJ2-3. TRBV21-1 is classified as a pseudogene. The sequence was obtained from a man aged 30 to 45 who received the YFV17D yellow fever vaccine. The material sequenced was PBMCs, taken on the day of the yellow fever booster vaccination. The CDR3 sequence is CASTSLGYATDTQYF. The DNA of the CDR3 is TGTGCCAGCACCTCGTTAGGATACGCCACAGATACGCAGTATTTT.